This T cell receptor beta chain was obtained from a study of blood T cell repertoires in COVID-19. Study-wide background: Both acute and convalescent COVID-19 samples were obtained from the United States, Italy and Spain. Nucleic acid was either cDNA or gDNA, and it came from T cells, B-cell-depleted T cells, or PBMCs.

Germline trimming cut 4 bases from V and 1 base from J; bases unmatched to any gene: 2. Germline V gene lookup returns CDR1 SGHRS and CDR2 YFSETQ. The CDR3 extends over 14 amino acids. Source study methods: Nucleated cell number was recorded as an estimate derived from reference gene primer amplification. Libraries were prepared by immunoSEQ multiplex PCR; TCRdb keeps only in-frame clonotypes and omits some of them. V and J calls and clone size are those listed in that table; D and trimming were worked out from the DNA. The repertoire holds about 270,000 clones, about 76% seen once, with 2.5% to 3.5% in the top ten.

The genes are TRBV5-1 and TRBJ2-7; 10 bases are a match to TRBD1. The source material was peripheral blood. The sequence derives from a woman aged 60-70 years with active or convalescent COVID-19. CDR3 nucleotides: TGCGCCAGCAGCAAGGGACAGGGGTCCTACGAGCAGTACTTC. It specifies CASSKGQGSYEQYF.